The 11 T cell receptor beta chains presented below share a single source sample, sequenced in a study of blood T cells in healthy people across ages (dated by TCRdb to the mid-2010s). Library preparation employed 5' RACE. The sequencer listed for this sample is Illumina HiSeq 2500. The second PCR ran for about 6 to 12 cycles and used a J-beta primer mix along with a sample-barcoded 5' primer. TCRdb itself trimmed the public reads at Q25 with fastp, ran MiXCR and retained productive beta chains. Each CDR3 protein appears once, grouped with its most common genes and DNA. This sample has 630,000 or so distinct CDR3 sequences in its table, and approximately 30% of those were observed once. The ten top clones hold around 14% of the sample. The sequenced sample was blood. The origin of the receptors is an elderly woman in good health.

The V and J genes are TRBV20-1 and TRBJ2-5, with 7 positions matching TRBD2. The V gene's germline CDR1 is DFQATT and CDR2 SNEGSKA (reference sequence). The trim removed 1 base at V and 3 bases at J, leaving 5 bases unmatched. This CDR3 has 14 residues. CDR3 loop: CSARVGLQKETQYF. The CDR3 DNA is TGCAGTGCTAGAGTGGGACTACAAAAAGAGACCCAGTACTTC.

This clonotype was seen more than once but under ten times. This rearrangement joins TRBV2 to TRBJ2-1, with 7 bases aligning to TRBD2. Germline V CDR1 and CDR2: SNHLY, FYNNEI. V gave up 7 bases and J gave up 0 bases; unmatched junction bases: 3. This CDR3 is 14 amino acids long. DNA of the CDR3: TGTGCCAGCAATCGACTAGCCTCCTACAATGAGCAGTTCTTC. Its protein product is CASNRLASYNEQFF.

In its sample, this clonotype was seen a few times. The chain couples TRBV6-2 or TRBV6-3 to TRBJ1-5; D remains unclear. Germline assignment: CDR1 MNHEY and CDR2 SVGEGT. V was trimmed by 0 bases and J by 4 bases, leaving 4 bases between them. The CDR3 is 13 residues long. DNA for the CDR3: TGTGCCAGCAGTTACTCCCTGAATCAGCCCCAGCATTTT. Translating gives CASSYSLNQPQHF.

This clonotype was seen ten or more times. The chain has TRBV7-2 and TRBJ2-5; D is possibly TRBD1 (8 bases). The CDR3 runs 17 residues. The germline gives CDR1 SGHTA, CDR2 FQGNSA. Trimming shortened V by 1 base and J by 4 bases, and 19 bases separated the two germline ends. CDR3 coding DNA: TGTGCCAGCAGCTTAGTGGCTCGAACAGGGGGGGGAGAGACCCAGTACTTC. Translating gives CASSLVARTGGGETQYF.

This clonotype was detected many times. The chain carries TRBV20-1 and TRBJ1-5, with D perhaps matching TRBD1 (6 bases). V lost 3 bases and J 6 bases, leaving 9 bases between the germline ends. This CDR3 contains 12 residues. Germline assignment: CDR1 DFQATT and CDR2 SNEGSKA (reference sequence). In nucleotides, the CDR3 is TGCAGTGCTAGCCCGGGGGCTCAGCCCCAGCATTTT. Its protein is CSASPGAQPQHF.

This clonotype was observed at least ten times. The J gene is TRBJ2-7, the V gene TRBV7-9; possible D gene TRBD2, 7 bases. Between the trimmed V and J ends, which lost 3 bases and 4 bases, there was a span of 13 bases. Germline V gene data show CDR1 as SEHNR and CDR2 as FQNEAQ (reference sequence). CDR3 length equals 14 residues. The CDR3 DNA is TGTGCCAGCAGCTTTGAGGAGGGGGGGTACGAGCAGTACTTC. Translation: CASSFEEGGYEQYF.

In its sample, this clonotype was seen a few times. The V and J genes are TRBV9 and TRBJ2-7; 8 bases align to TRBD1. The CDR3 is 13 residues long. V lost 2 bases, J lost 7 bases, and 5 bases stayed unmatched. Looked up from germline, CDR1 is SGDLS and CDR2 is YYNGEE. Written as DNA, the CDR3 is TGTGCCAGCAGCGTGGTACAGGGGGATGAGCAGTACTTC. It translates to CASSVVQGDEQYF.

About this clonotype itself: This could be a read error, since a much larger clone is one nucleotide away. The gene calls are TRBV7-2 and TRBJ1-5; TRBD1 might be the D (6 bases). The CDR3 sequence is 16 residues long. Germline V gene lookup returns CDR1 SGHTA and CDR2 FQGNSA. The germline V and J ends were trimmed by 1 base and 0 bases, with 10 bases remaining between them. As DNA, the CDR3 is TGTGCCAGCAGCTTAGGGACAGTGTATAGCAATCAGCCCCAGCATTTT. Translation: CASSLGTVYSNQPQHF.

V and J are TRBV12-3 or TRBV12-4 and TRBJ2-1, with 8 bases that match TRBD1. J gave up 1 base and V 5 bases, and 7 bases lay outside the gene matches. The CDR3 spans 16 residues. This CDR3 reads CASSRGQGRSYNEQFF. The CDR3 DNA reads TGTGCCAGCAGTCGCGGACAGGGCCGGTCCTACAATGAGCAGTTCTTC.

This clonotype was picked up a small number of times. The chain's CDR3 is CASSDGPISNQPQHF. The CDR3 DNA sequence: TGTGCCAGCAGCGATGGACCGATTAGCAATCAGCCCCAGCATTTT. V and J are TRBV5-6 and TRBJ1-5; D not certain. The V end was cut by 4 bases, the J end by 0 bases, with 11 bases between. Germline V CDR1 and CDR2: SGHDT, YYEEEE. The CDR3 length is 15 residues.

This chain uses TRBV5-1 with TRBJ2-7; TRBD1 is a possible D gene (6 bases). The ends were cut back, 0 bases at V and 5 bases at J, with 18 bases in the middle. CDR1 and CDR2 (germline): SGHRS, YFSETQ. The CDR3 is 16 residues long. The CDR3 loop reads CASSLAGRGGWDEQYF. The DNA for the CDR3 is TGCGCCAGCAGCTTGGCCGGGCGAGGGGGTTGGGACGAGCAGTACTTC. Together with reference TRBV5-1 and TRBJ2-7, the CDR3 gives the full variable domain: KAGVTQTPRYLIKTRGQQVTLSCSPISGHRSVSWYQQTPGQGLQFLFEYFSETQRNKGNFPGRFSGRQFSNSRSEMNVSTLELGDSALYLCASSLAGRGGWDEQYFGPGTRLTVT.